This T cell receptor beta chain was sequenced during a study of Graves' ophthalmopathy and Graves' hyperthyroidism. RNA transcripts served as template for amplifying TCR beta CDR3 sequences. Investigators did first-round RT-PCR with HTBI primers, then second-round multiplex PCR. In TCRdb, the multiplex PCR reads were re-called with MiXCR into one record per CDR3 protein. The table records 300,000 to 450,000 distinct CDR3 sequences, approximately 17% of them present only once. Germline V CDR1 and CDR2: KGHSH, LQKENI. The V gene lost 2 bases and the J gene lost 1 base, with 12 bases spanning the gap. This CDR3 region has 15 residues. This clonotype has at least ten counts. Patients with other autoimmune diseases, uncontrolled infections, pregnancy or lactation were excluded.

The chain recombines TRBV18 with TRBJ2-7; perhaps TRBD1 as D (6 bases). The source is an adult woman with stable Graves' hyperthyroidism. Sequenced material: peripheral blood. CDR3 DNA sequence: TGTGCCAGCTCACCATTGGGACACAGTTCCTACGAGCAGTACTTC. Residues: CASSPLGHSSYEQYF.